This TCR beta chain is drawn from a study of blood T cell repertoires in COVID-19. Study-level information: Donors in the United States, Italy and Spain gave samples during acute or convalescent COVID-19.

Participant reports of clinical history set cohort assignment. This CDR3 has 16 amino acids. Germline loops: CDR1 MGHDK, CDR2 SYGVNS. V lost 4 bases to trimming and J lost 2 bases; unmatched junction nucleotides: 6. In the original analysis: Counts of nucleated cells, estimated from reference gene primer amplification, were obtained. Assay: immunoSEQ multiplex PCR; the TCRdb copy retains only in-frame clones and omits some. V and J calls and clone size are as listed in that table; D and trimming were resolved from the DNA. The table includes approximately 300,000 clones, roughly 90% detected once. This TCR came from a woman under 40 who had been exposed to COVID-19. The sample consisted of PBMCs or T cells enriched from blood (not recorded which). This sequence joins TRBV25-1 and TRBJ1-3; 9 nucleotides agree with TRBD1. The CDR3 region is CASSGRQGGTGNTIYF. DNA of the CDR3: TGTGCCAGCAGTGGCCGACAGGGGGGCACTGGAAACACCATATATTTT.